The entry that follows covers one TCR beta chain sequence. Antigen specificity is unknown. The CDR3 has 11 amino acids. CDR1 SQVTM and CDR2 ANQGSEA come from the germline V gene. V lost 3 bases to trimming and J lost 8 bases, with 9 bases between them. This specimen belongs to a study of blood T cells in healthy people across ages. Across the study: About one barcoded beta molecule per two T cells was captured by template switching. Points from the study as a whole: It was held that diversity estimates obtained from one million T cells represented underestimates.

Alongside a J-beta primer mix, a sample-barcoded 5' primer served in a second PCR lasting roughly 6 to 11 cycles. TCRdb re-called the 5' RACE reads through MiXCR, storing one row per CDR3 protein. Counted here are 450,000 to 700,000 distinct CDR3 sequences, 27% occurring once; the ten biggest clones make up around a sixth. The sample consisted of blood. The rearrangement joins TRBV29-1 to TRBJ2-3; D is possibly TRBD2 (5 bases). The origin of this receptor is a woman between 70 and 85 years old in good health. The CDR3 sequence is CSVELGGTQYF. CDR3 DNA sequence: TGCAGCGTTGAGCTAGGAGGTACGCAGTATTTT.